A selection of T cell receptor beta chains follows, all from one sample in a study of CD8 T cells in Susac syndrome. TCRdb ran MiXCR on the immunoSEQ multiplex PCR reads and lists one entry per CDR3 protein. The sample lists about 200,000 distinct CDR3 sequences, more than 85% occurring once. The sample consisted of CD4+ T cells from PBMCs. These receptors were taken from a human donor with multiple sclerosis. Both conserved end residues are part of each CDR3. Fields, in order: V gene, clone size, D gene, J gene, CDR3 DNA, CDR3 protein. The D gene is left open where the match is weak. A row's size may be missing; if present it is once, few, many or a size class.

TRBV5-1,once,TRBD1,TRBJ1-6,TGCGCCAGCAGCAGACAGGGACTCTCAGCACCCCTCCACTTT,CASSRQGLSAPLHF
TRBV29-1,.,.,TRBJ2-1,TGCAGCGGCAATCAGGGGGGGGTAAATGAGCAGTTCTTC,CSGNQGGVNEQFF
TRBV3-1,.,TRBD1,TRBJ1-1,TGTGCCAGCAGACCAACAGGGGACACTGAAGCTTTCTTT,CASRPTGDTEAFF
TRBV29-1,.,.,TRBJ2-7,TGCAGCGTTGCTGAGGTAGGCCTCTCCGAGCAGTACTTC,CSVAEVGLSEQYF
TRBV7-2,.,.,TRBJ1-2,TGTGCCAGCAGCCCAAGACAGAGAGGGGGCTACACCTTC,CASSPRQRGGYTF
TRBV29-1,.,.,TRBJ1-2,TGCAGCGTTGAGGCGGGTCGGGGCTACACCTTC,CSVEAGRGYTF
TRBV20-1,.,.,TRBJ1-5,TGCAGTGCTAGAGACGCGGGGGACACCCTAGAGGCCCAGCATTTT,CSARDAGDTLEAQHF
TRBV20-1,.,.,TRBJ1-4,TGCAGTGCTAGGCCTGGGCCTAATGAAAAACTGTTTTTT,CSARPGPNEKLFF
TRBV7-3,few,TRBD1,TRBJ2-1,TGTGCCAGCAGCTTAGGTCAGGGGGTCTACAATGAGCAGTTCTTC,CASSLGQGVYNEQFF
TRBV29-1,.,.,TRBJ1-2,TGCAGCGTTCCTCGGACGGCCTTCGACTACACCTTC,CSVPRTAFDYTF
TRBV3-1,.,.,TRBJ2-1,TGTGCCAGCAGCCAGGACTTAGTAGGTGAGCAGTTCTTC,CASSQDLVGEQFF
TRBV30,.,TRBD1,TRBJ1-2,TGTGCCTGGAGGACAGGGGGAGGCTACACCTTC,CAWRTGGGYTF
TRBV6-6,.,.,TRBJ1-2,TGTGCCAGCAGTTCCAAACAGGGACCAAACTATGGCTACACCTTC,CASSSKQGPNYGYTF
TRBV7-2,.,TRBD2,TRBJ2-7,TGTGCCAGCAGCCCGGGACTAGCGGGGCAGGAGCAGTACTTC,CASSPGLAGQEQYF
TRBV27,.,.,TRBJ1-1,TGTGCCAGCCTCATTAAATGGGGGGTGAACACTGAAGCTTTCTTT,CASLIKWGVNTEAFF
TRBV20-1,.,.,TRBJ1-2,TGCAGTGCTAGAGATGCCAACACTGACAGCTACACCTTC,CSARDANTDSYTF
TRBV2,.,TRBD1,TRBJ2-5,TGTGCCAGCAGTCAGGGGGAGTACCAAGAGACCCAGTACTTC,CASSQGEYQETQYF
TRBV30,.,.,TRBJ1-4,TGTGCCTGGAGTTCTGGCCCGCCCGCAAAACTGTTTTTT,CAWSSGPPAKLFF
TRBV3-1,.,.,TRBJ2-6,TGTGCCAGCAGCCACTCACCCGACAGCTCTGGGGCCAACGTCCTGACTTTC,CASSHSPDSSGANVLTF